This T cell receptor beta chain was sequenced for a study of cytomegalovirus exposure and HLA in healthy donors. Primers included in the PCR were 60 Vbeta and 13 Jbeta primers. This table comes from immunoSEQ multiplex PCR, and its TCRdb copy is limited to in-frame clones, with some not included. The sample carries 200,000 or so clones, roughly 76% recorded once. The CDR3 runs 15 residues. Germline CDR1 MNHEY, CDR2 SMNVEV (reference sequence). Unmatched junction bases numbered 4, after V lost 2 bases and J lost 2 bases. The clonotype was recovered from a man in his forties in good health and CMV-seropositive. V and J are TRBV27 and TRBJ2-3; 7 nucleotides match TRBD2. Sequenced input: PBMCs. CDR3 bases: TGTGCCAGCAGTTTAGAAGCGGGGTTCACAGATACGCAGTATTTT. Encoded protein: CASSLEAGFTDTQYF.